Listed here are 32 T cell receptor beta chains from one sample, sequenced in a study of Ad26.COV2.S vaccination and SARS-CoV-2 variants. Only in-frame clones appear in the TCRdb table, and some are missing; sequencing was by immunoSEQ multiplex PCR. This table has 350,000 to 450,000 clones, about 88% appearing once. As to treatment: around 19 received Ad26.COV2.S at low or high dose, single or two shots; about 5 received placebo; per-sample allocation not given. Vaccine and placebo recipients were sampled on day 63 after the first injection. The sample was peripheral blood, taken in a trial of Ad26.COV2.S vaccine versus placebo. The receptors originated from a person aged 18-65 years who received the Ad26.COV2.S COVID-19 vaccine or a placebo.

The J gene is TRBJ2-7, the V gene TRBV6-5; D gene unclear. Germline V lookup: CDR1 MNHEY, CDR2 SVGAGI. The CDR3 length is 14 residues. V lost 4 bases and J 6 bases, leaving 16 bases between the germline ends. DNA of the CDR3: TGTGCCAGCAGTTCACCTGGACGGAGCACCGAGCAGTACTTC. It is translated as CASSSPGRSTEQYF.

This clone was counted a few times. This chain uses TRBV4-2 with TRBJ2-2; D is unclear. V was cut by 0 bases and J by 7 bases, with 15 bases left in between. The CDR3 is 16 amino acids. Germline lookup yields CDR1 LGHNA and CDR2 YNFKEQ. The CDR3 protein is CASSQDTAAFGGELFF. In DNA form, the CDR3 reads TGTGCCAGCAGCCAAGACACGGCAGCTTTCGGCGGGGAGCTGTTTTTT.

The V call is TRBV11-2, the J call TRBJ2-5; TRBD2 is a possible D gene (6 bases). Germline CDR1 and CDR2: SGHAT and FQNNGV. Trimming removed 7 bases from V and 4 bases from J, with 19 bases in between. The CDR3 runs 15 residues. The CDR3 nucleotides are TGTGCCAGCAACCAATTAGCGGCTTCGGGAGAGACCCAGTACTTC. As protein: CASNQLAASGETQYF.

The chain has TRBV3-1 (or the pseudogene TRBV3-2) and TRBJ2-2; maybe TRBD2 (5 bases). The CDR3 has 15 residues. V was trimmed by 3 bases and J by 7 bases, leaving 15 bases between them. Germline CDR1 LGHDT, CDR2 YNNKEL (reference sequence). The CDR3 reads CASSQSWESRGELFF. The CDR3, as DNA: TGTGCCAGCAGCCAGAGTTGGGAGTCACGCGGGGAGCTGTTTTTT.

The chain's CDR3 is CASSVEAAAYTDTQYF. The DNA of the CDR3 is TGTGCCAGCAGCGTAGAGGCAGCGGCGTACACAGATACGCAGTATTTT. This rearrangement joins TRBV9 to TRBJ2-3, with D possibly TRBD2 on 5 matching bases. Germline CDR1 SGDLS, CDR2 YYNGEE. The CDR3 consists of 16 residues. Deletions cut 0 bases from V and 2 bases from J, with 13 bases between.

The rearrangement uses TRBV28 and TRBJ2-7; no clear D. Germline V gives CDR1 MDHEN, CDR2 SYDVKM. V was pared by 5 bases and J by 2 bases, with 13 bases between. The CDR3 has 14 residues. This chain's CDR3 is CASSLTLGPYEQYF. The CDR3 bases are TGTGCCAGCAGTCTAACCCTTGGCCCCTACGAGCAGTACTTC.

The rearrangement joins TRBV5-4 to TRBJ2-1; D is perhaps TRBD2 (5 bases). This CDR3 spans 16 amino acids. Germline-derived CDR1 and CDR2 are SGHNT and YYREEE (reference sequence). V was pared by 2 bases and J by 0 bases, with 12 bases between. CDR3 loop: CASSFGGLGSYNEQFF. The CDR3, as DNA: TGTGCCAGCAGCTTCGGCGGGCTGGGCTCCTACAATGAGCAGTTCTTC.

The chain employs TRBV3-1 (or the pseudogene TRBV3-2) and TRBJ1-3; D gene ambiguous. V was shortened by 4 bases and J by 2 bases, with 9 bases between the two germline ends. Germline CDR1 is LGHDT and CDR2 is YNNKEL (reference sequence). The CDR3 is 14 amino acids. The CDR3 reads CASSLNGAGNTIYF. CDR3 coding DNA: TGTGCCAGCAGCCTAAACGGAGCTGGAAACACCATATATTTT.

This chain joins TRBV11-2 and TRBJ2-7, with a possible D match to TRBD1 (5 bases). Trimming stripped 1 base from V and 2 bases from J, with 6 bases between. The CDR3 totals 13 residues. The germline gives CDR1 SGHAT, CDR2 FQNNGV. The chain's CDR3 is CASSLGTTYEQYF. CDR3 sequence (DNA): TGTGCCAGCAGCTTAGGGACAACCTACGAGCAGTACTTC. Using reference TRBV11-2 and TRBJ2-7 for the parts outside the CDR3, the full variable domain is EAGVAQSPRYKIIEKRQSVAFWCNPISGHATLYWYQQILGQGPKLLIQFQNNGVVDDSQLPKDRFSAERLKGVDSTLKIQPAKLEDSAVYLCASSLGTTYEQYFGPGTRLTVT.

The chain recombines TRBV5-1 with TRBJ2-1, with a possible D match to TRBD2 (5 bases). The CDR3 length is 16 residues. Germline V gene sequence: CDR1 SGHRS, CDR2 YFSETQ. Trimming took off 0 bases at V and 8 bases at J, with 18 bases between the two ends. The CDR3 DNA is TGCGCCAGCAGCTTGGCCGTGGGCCTAGCTGTAGATGAGCAGTTCTTC. Its protein is CASSLAVGLAVDEQFF.

The chain joins TRBV30 to TRBJ2-1; a weak D match, TRBD2 (6 bases). Trimming left V 2 bases short and J 6 bases short, with 11 bases between. This CDR3 is built from 13 residues. The germline gives CDR1 GTSNPN, CDR2 SVGIG (reference sequence). CDR3 region: CAWSTGTFNEQFF. The CDR3 coding sequence is TGTGCCTGGAGTACCGGGACTTTCAATGAGCAGTTCTTC.

Only a few counts were recorded for this clone. The chain combines TRBV7-9 with TRBJ2-6; perhaps TRBD2 as D (5 bases). The CDR3 is 14 residues long. Germline V gives CDR1 SEHNR, CDR2 FQNEAQ (reference sequence). The V end lost 11 bases, the J end lost 12 bases, and 23 bases lay between the germline ends. The CDR3 region has the DNA TGTGCCTCCCACGAAGGCCCCCTACGGGGCGTCCTGACTTTC. Protein sequence: CASHEGPLRGVLTF.

J is TRBJ1-1 and V is TRBV7-2, with unresolved D. The V gene lost 5 bases and the J gene lost 11 bases, with 15 bases spanning the gap. The CDR3 is 12 amino acids. CDR1 SGHTA and CDR2 FQGNSA come from the germline V gene. The chain's CDR3 is CASSLDTLGAFF. Written as DNA, the CDR3 is TGTGCCAGCAGCCTCGACACCTTGGGGGCTTTCTTT.

The CDR3 here is CAWSQGAGTEAFF. CDR3 coding DNA: TGTGCCTGGAGTCAGGGGGCAGGTACTGAAGCTTTCTTT. This rearrangement joins TRBV30 to TRBJ1-1; TRBD1 agrees at 8 bases. Per germline, CDR1 GTSNPN and CDR2 SVGIG (reference sequence). The length of the CDR3 is 13 residues. The V and J ends lost 2 bases and 5 bases, in that order; junction bases with no gene match: 4.

In its sample, this clone was seen a few times. The J gene is TRBJ1-1, the V gene TRBV7-9; 10 nucleotides line up with TRBD1. Trimming at V came to 5 bases and at J to 5 bases, leaving 5 bases not matched to a gene. The CDR3 has 14 amino acids. CDR1 and CDR2 (germline): SEHNR, FQNEAQ (reference sequence). The CDR3 spells CASSPRTGGTEAFF. CDR3 nucleotides: TGTGCCAGCAGCCCACGGACAGGGGGGACTGAAGCTTTCTTT.

This chain connects TRBV27 to TRBJ2-3, with 14 nucleotides matching TRBD2. This CDR3 contains 15 residues. The germline CDR1 and CDR2 sequences are MNHEY and SMNVEV (reference sequence). The J segment lost 9 bases and the V segment lost 1 base, leaving 3 bases of the junction unmatched. DNA of the CDR3: TGTGCCAGCAGTTTATGGGGACTAGCGGGAGAGACGCAGTATTTT. Translation gives CASSLWGLAGETQYF.

The chain carries TRBV11-3 and TRBJ1-2; 8 bases match TRBD1. In germline, CDR1 is SGHNT, CDR2 YENEEA. J was trimmed by 7 bases and V by 5 bases; bases with no gene match: 15. CDR3 length: 16 residues. Written as DNA, the CDR3 is TGTGCCAGCAGCCACGGCCCACGGCAGGGGGCAAGTGGCTACACCTTC. It codes for CASSHGPRQGASGYTF.

As regards this clone: Possible read error: a much larger clone is one base away. This chain joins TRBV7-8 and TRBJ2-4, with D maybe TRBD1 (5 bases). V lost 4 bases, J lost 9 bases, and 19 bases lay in between. Germline CDR1 is SGHVS and CDR2 is FQNEAQ. The CDR3 loop spans 15 amino acids. In DNA, the CDR3 is TGTGCCAGCAGCTCCTTAGCAGGGTCCTCGGCCATTCAGTACTTC. Protein product: CASSSLAGSSAIQYF.

This clone has a single count. The chain recombines TRBV6-5 with TRBJ2-7; D perhaps matches TRBD2 (5 bases). Trimming removed 6 bases from V and 11 bases from J, with 20 bases in between. Germline-derived CDR1 and CDR2 are MNHEY and SVGAGI. The CDR3 loop spans 13 amino acids. The CDR3 reads CASRKLGLVGEYF. The CDR3 DNA follows: TGTGCCAGCAGAAAACTAGGATTGGTCGGGGAGTACTTC.

V usage is TRBV13 and J usage is TRBJ2-1; TRBD2 agrees at 9 bases. CDR1 PRHDT and CDR2 FYEKMQ come from the germline V gene (reference sequence). This CDR3 spans 16 amino acids. The ends lost 1 base at V and 9 bases at J; junction bases unmatched: 10. CDR3 sequence: CASSLAPGGGGSEQFF. The CDR3 bases are TGTGCCAGCAGCTTAGCCCCAGGCGGGGGGGGAAGTGAGCAGTTCTTC.

Only one count was recorded for this clone. The chain joins TRBV19 to TRBJ2-3; D may be TRBD1 (5 bases). This CDR3 comprises 13 residues. V shed 10 bases and J shed 5 bases, with 16 bases lying between them. Germline loops: CDR1 LNHDA, CDR2 SQIVND (reference sequence). As DNA, the CDR3 is TGTGCCACTACTAACCAGGGCTTAGATACGCAGTATTTT. Protein: CATTNQGLDTQYF.

This chain uses TRBV30 with TRBJ2-1; no firm D call. The germline CDR1 and CDR2 sequences are GTSNPN and SVGIG (reference sequence). V shed 6 bases and J shed 4 bases, with 7 bases lying between them. There are 11 residues in the CDR3. The CDR3 reads CACGSYNEQFF. CDR3 in DNA: TGTGCCTGCGGGTCGTACAATGAGCAGTTCTTC.

This sequence joins TRBV10-2 and TRBJ2-1; D perhaps matches TRBD2 (7 bases). Germline values: CDR1 WSHSY, CDR2 SAAADI. The CDR3 spans 20 residues. The V end lost 7 bases, the J end lost 4 bases, and 32 bases lay between the germline ends. The CDR3 reads CASTSPGKGGVGRGYNEQFF. The CDR3 DNA is TGCGCCAGCACCTCACCCGGAAAAGGGGGAGTGGGGAGGGGTTACAATGAGCAGTTCTTC.

On this clone itself: Other DNA sequences in this sample translate to the same CDR3. This chain uses TRBV28 with TRBJ2-2, with no clear D. The CDR3 is made up of 11 amino acids. V dropped 6 bases and J dropped 6 bases, with 5 bases sitting between them. Germline V CDR1 and CDR2: MDHEN, SYDVKM. This CDR3 is CASSRSGELFF. The CDR3 coding sequence is TGTGCCAGCAGCCGTTCCGGGGAGCTGTTTTTT.

The chain recombines TRBV30 with TRBJ1-2; the D is unclear. The V gene lost 0 bases and the J gene lost 0 bases, with 11 bases spanning the gap. The CDR3 is made up of 15 amino acids. CDR1 is GTSNPN and CDR2 is SVGIG in the germline V gene (reference sequence). The CDR3 coding sequence is TGTGCCTGGAGTGTTCGTTTCACAACTAACTATGGCTACACCTTC. This codes for CAWSVRFTTNYGYTF.

The chain links TRBV5-4 to TRBJ2-3; 9 nucleotides agree with TRBD2. V lost 4 bases and J lost 0; bases outside the gene matches: 6. Germline values: CDR1 SGHNT, CDR2 YYREEE (reference sequence). The CDR3 covers 16 residues. CDR3 nucleotides: TGTGCCAGCAGCCGACTAGCGGCTTCTAGCACAGATACGCAGTATTTT. The encoded protein is CASSRLAASSTDTQYF. Looking up the rest from reference TRBV5-4 and TRBJ2-3 gives the full variable domain: ETGVTQSPTHLIKTRGQQVTLRCSSQSGHNTVSWYQQALGQGPQFIFQYYREEENGRGNFPPRFSGLQFPNYSSELNVNALELDDSALYLCASSRLAASSTDTQYFGPGTRLTVL.

The chain uses TRBV19 and TRBJ1-5; 7 bases are a match to TRBD1. The CDR3 loop spans 14 amino acids. The J segment lost 5 bases and the V segment lost 5 bases, leaving 6 bases of the junction unmatched. Germline V lookup: CDR1 LNHDA, CDR2 SQIVND (reference sequence). The CDR3 here is CASSLHRGDQPQHF. The CDR3 DNA reads as TGTGCCAGTAGTCTTCACAGGGGAGATCAGCCCCAGCATTTT.

The chain combines TRBV9 with TRBJ2-2, with 10 bases matching TRBD2. Germline V gives CDR1 SGDLS, CDR2 YYNGEE. V was pared by 4 bases and J by 6 bases, with 9 bases of the junction left unmatched. This CDR3 comprises 16 residues. For the CDR3, the DNA is TGTGCCAGCAGCCCTCGCCTAGCGGGAGAGGCCGGGGAGCTGTTTTTT. It encodes CASSPRLAGEAGELFF. Based on the CDR3 plus reference TRBV9 and TRBJ2-2, the full variable domain is DSGVTQTPKHLITATGQRVTLRCSPRSGDLSVYWYQQSLDQGLQFLIQYYNGEERAKGNILERFSAQQFPDLHSELNLSSLELGDSALYFCASSPRLAGEAGELFFGEGSRLTVL.

This clone was seen ten or more times. CDR3 DNA: TGTGCCAGCAGAGGACCGGGACTAGCGGGAAGTACGCAGTATTTT. Encoded protein: CASRGPGLAGSTQYF. The chain combines TRBV2 with TRBJ2-3; 13 positions match TRBD2. CDR1 is SNHLY, CDR2 FYNNEI, per germline. The CDR3 is 15 amino acids. Losses at the gene ends were 6 bases for V and 8 bases for J; bases not matched to a gene: 8.

In its sample, this clone was seen once. The rearrangement uses TRBV27 and TRBJ1-4, with D possibly TRBD1 on 6 matching bases. Looked up from germline, CDR1 is MNHEY and CDR2 is SMNVEV (reference sequence). There are 13 residues in the CDR3. The V and J ends lost 4 bases and 8 bases respectively, with 11 bases between them. As DNA, the CDR3 is TGTGCCAGCAGTTCAGCTAGGGGGGAAAAACTGTTTTTT. It encodes CASSSARGEKLFF. Supplemented by reference TRBV27 and TRBJ1-4, the full variable domain reads EAQVTQNPRYLITVTGKKLTVTCSQNMNHEYMSWYRQDPGLGLRQIYYSMNVEVTDKGDVPEGYKVSRKEKRNFPLILESPSPNQTSLYFCASSSARGEKLFFGSGTQLSVL.

This clone was seen more than once but under ten times. The rearrangement links TRBV4-1 to TRBJ1-5; no clear D. The CDR3 has 16 amino acids. Per germline, CDR1 MGHRA and CDR2 YSYEKL. V lost 3 bases and J lost 6, with 18 bases in between. The CDR3 nucleotides read TGCGCCAGCAGCCAGGGCCCGGCCCCGGCGGCTCAGCCCCAGCATTTT. The encoded protein is CASSQGPAPAAQPQHF.

The chain joins TRBV5-4 to TRBJ2-3, with TRBD2 matching over 8 bases. CDR1 is SGHNT and CDR2 is YYREEE in the germline V gene (reference sequence). Trimming took 3 bases from V and 2 from J; bases not matched to a gene: 5. The CDR3 is 15 amino acids. The CDR3 coding sequence is TGTGCCAGCAGCTGGACTAGCAGCAACACAGATACGCAGTATTTT. Translated, it gives CASSWTSSNTDTQYF.